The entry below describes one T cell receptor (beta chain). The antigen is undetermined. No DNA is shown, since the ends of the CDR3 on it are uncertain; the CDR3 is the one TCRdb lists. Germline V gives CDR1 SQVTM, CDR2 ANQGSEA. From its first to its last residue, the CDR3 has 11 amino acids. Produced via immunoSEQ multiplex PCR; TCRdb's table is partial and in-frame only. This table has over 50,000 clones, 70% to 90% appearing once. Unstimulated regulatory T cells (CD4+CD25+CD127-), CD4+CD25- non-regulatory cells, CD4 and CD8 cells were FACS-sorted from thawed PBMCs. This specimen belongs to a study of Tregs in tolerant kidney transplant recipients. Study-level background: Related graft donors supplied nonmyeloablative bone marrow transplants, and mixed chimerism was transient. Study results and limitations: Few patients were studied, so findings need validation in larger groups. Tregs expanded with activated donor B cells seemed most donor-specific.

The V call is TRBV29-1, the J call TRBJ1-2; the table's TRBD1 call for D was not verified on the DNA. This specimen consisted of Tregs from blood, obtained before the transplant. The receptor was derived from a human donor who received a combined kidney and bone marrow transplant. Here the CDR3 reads CSAVGQGAPTF.